These 13 T cell receptor beta chains originate from one sample sequenced in a study of siplizumab effects on memory and regulatory T cells. The assay was immunoSEQ multiplex PCR, and TCRdb's table has in-frame clones only and misses some. In the table there are about 100,000 clones, approximately 93% of which are singletons. Sequenced: Tregs sorted from blood. The source is a human donor in good health.

The rearrangement joins TRBV5-1 to TRBJ2-1; TRBD2 agrees at 10 bases. CDR3 length: 18 amino acids. Per germline, CDR1 SGHRS and CDR2 YFSETQ. V shed 2 bases, J shed 0 bases, and the junction held 8 bases outside the gene matches. The CDR3 sequence is CASSFGLAATSSYNEQFF. In DNA form, the CDR3 reads TGCGCCAGCAGCTTCGGACTAGCGGCAACGAGCTCCTACAATGAGCAGTTCTTC.

This clone was counted only a few times. DNA for the CDR3: TGCGCCAGCAGCCACAGCCCCCCAGGGAACACTGAAGCTTTCTTT. Amino acid sequence: CASSHSPPGNTEAFF. The rearrangement links TRBV5-1 to TRBJ1-1; D gene ambiguous. V was cut by 4 bases and J by 1 base, with 14 bases left in between. Germline CDR1 SGHRS, CDR2 YFSETQ. The CDR3 extends over 15 amino acids.

The chain couples TRBV7-9 to TRBJ2-7; a possible D gene is TRBD1 (6 bases). This CDR3 is 16 amino acids long. Trimming stripped 1 base from V and 0 bases from J, with 13 bases between. Germline V gene sequence: CDR1 SEHNR, CDR2 FQNEAQ (reference sequence). The CDR3 DNA reads as TGTGCCAGCAGCTTAGTACGGACAGACCTCTCCTACGAGCAGTACTTC. Its translation is CASSLVRTDLSYEQYF.

This clone was observed once. This chain uses TRBV9 with TRBJ2-1, with 12 bases fitting TRBD1. Germline loops: CDR1 SGDLS, CDR2 YYNGEE. V trimming: 4 bases; J trimming: 13 bases; junction bases outside the gene matches: 18. CDR3 length: 17 residues. DNA for the CDR3: TGTGCCAGCAGCTTCTCTGGGACAGGGGGCGTCTCTCATCCCCAGTTCTTC. This gives the protein CASSFSGTGGVSHPQFF.

The gene calls are TRBV12-5 and TRBJ1-2; 7 bases line up with TRBD1. V lost 5 bases and J lost 4; bases outside the gene matches: 4. In germline, CDR1 is LGHNT, CDR2 FRNRAP. This CDR3 has 13 amino acids. The CDR3 bases are TGTGCTAGTGGTCTGACAGGGAGCTATGGCTACACCTTC. Translation gives CASGLTGSYGYTF.

V gene TRBV5-6 combines with J gene TRBJ1-1; no reliable D call. The V end lost 1 base, the J end lost 1 base, and 11 bases lay between the germline ends. The CDR3 covers 15 residues. Germline V gives CDR1 SGHDT, CDR2 YYEEEE. This CDR3 reads CASSLYSQTNTEAFF. The CDR3 nucleotides read TGTGCCAGCAGCTTGTACAGCCAAACGAACACTGAAGCTTTCTTT.

The chain couples TRBV9 to TRBJ2-2; no firm D call. This CDR3 region has 14 residues. The V gene's germline CDR1 is SGDLS and CDR2 YYNGEE. The germline V and J ends were trimmed by 0 bases and 3 bases, with 6 bases remaining between them. In nucleotides, the CDR3 is TGTGCCAGCAGCGTAGCTCAGGACACCGGGGAGCTGTTTTTT. It translates to CASSVAQDTGELFF.

The chain carries TRBV6-1 and TRBJ2-7; 7 nucleotides agree with TRBD1. Germline CDR1 and CDR2: MNHNS and SASEGT. With 4 bases clipped from V and 0 bases from J, the junction kept 3 bases outside the gene matches. This CDR3 comprises 14 residues. The CDR3 sequence: CASSVRQGSYEQYF. The CDR3 nucleotides read TGTGCCAGCAGTGTTCGACAGGGCTCCTACGAGCAGTACTTC.

This rearrangement joins TRBV2 to TRBJ2-1; maybe TRBD2 (5 bases). The CDR3 totals 15 residues. Trimming cost V 3 bases and J 3 bases, with 12 bases left between them. CDR1 and CDR2 from the germline V gene are SNHLY and FYNNEI. CDR3 DNA: TGTGCCAGCAGTGATTCTAGCCGGCACTACAATGAGCAGTTCTTC. It encodes CASSDSSRHYNEQFF.

The rearrangement uses TRBV11-2 and TRBJ2-3; D unclear. The V and J ends lost 3 bases and 2 bases respectively, with 15 bases between them. The CDR3 is 16 amino acids. The germline V gene has CDR1 SGHAT and CDR2 FQNNGV. The CDR3 region has the DNA TGTGCCAGCAGCTTTTCTGTCGGGCGCAACACAGATACGCAGTATTTT. Translated: CASSFSVGRNTDTQYF.

The gene calls are TRBV5-1 and TRBJ2-7; D is uncertain. Germline V gene lookup returns CDR1 SGHRS and CDR2 YFSETQ. This CDR3 has 13 residues. V shed 4 bases and J shed 1 base, with 9 bases lying between them. The CDR3 spells CASSVLPSYEQYF. The CDR3 DNA follows: TGCGCCAGCAGCGTCCTTCCGTCCTACGAGCAGTACTTC.

In DNA, the CDR3 is TGTGCCAGTAGTATAGCCTTTACGCAGTATTTT. This encodes CASSIAFTQYF. This rearrangement joins TRBV19 to TRBJ2-3; D gene uncertain. Trimming left V 1 base short and J 8 bases short, with 4 bases between. Germline-derived CDR1 and CDR2 are LNHDA and SQIVND (reference sequence). The CDR3 loop spans 11 amino acids.

The chain has TRBV15 and TRBJ1-2; no clear D gene. This CDR3 contains 15 residues. Germline V gene sequence: CDR1 LNHNV, CDR2 YYDKDF (reference sequence). V was pared by 0 bases and J by 0 bases, with 8 bases between. CDR3 DNA sequence: TGTGCCACCAGCAGAGAAGGACGGACTAACTATGGCTACACCTTC. This gives the protein CATSREGRTNYGYTF.